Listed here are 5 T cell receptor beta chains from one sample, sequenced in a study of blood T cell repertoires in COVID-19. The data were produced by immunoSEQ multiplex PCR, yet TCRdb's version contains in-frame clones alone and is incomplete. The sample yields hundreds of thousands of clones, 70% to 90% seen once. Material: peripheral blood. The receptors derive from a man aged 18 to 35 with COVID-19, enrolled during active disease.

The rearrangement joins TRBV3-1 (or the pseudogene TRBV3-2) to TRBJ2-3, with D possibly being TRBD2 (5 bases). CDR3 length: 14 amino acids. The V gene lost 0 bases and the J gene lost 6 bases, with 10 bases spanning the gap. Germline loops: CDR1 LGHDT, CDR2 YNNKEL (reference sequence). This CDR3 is CASSQDPGSDTQYF. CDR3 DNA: TGTGCCAGCAGCCAAGATCCGGGGTCCGATACGCAGTATTTT.

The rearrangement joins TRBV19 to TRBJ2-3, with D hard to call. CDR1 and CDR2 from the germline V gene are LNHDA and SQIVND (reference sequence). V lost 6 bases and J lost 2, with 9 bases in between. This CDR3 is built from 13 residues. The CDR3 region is CASSGEYTDTQYF. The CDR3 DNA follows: TGTGCCAGTAGCGGAGAGTACACAGATACGCAGTATTTT.

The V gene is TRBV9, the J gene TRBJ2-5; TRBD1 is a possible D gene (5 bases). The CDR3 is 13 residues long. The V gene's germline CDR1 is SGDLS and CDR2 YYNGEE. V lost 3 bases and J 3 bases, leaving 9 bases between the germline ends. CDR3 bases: TGTGCCAGCAGCGAGACAGTCAAAGAGACCCAGTACTTC. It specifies CASSETVKETQYF.

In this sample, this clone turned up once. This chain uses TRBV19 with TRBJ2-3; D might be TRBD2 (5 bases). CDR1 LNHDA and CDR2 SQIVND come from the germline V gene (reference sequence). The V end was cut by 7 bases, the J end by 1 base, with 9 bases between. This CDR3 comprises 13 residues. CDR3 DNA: TGTGCCAGTAACGGGGTCCGCACAGATACGCAGTATTTT. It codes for CASNGVRTDTQYF. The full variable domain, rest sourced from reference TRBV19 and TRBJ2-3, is DGGITQSPKYLFRKEGQNVTLSCEQNLNHDAMYWYRQDPGQGLRLIYYSQIVNDFQKGDIAEGYSVSREKKESFPLTVTSAQKNPTAFYLCASNGVRTDTQYFGPGTRLTVL.

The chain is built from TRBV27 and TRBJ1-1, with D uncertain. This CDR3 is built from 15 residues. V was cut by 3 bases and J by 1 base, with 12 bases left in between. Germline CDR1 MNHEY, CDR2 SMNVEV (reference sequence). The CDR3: CASSLGRVGNTEAFF. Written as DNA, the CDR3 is TGTGCCAGCAGTTTGGGCAGAGTGGGGAACACTGAAGCTTTCTTT.